What follows are 22 T cell receptor beta chains derived from one specimen sequenced in a study of CD8 T cells in Susac syndrome. An amount of RNA that ranged from roughly 0.45 to 1 ug was reverse transcribed with random hexamers. TCRdb independently ran MiXCR on the immunoSEQ multiplex PCR reads; one entry per CDR3 protein. The table records 210,000 or so distinct CDR3 sequences, approximately 90% of them present only once. Sequenced input: CD8+ T cells from PBMCs. The receptors originated from a human donor with multiple sclerosis.

The J gene is TRBJ1-6, the V gene TRBV6-5; D may be TRBD1 (6 bases). Trimming pared 6 bases from V and 4 bases from J, leaving 13 bases between. CDR1 and CDR2 (germline): MNHEY, SVGAGI. The CDR3 contains 15 residues. This CDR3 is CASSLGTLYNSPLHF. The CDR3 DNA is TGTGCCAGCAGCCTCGGGACACTTTATAATTCACCCCTCCACTTT.

V gene TRBV27 combines with J gene TRBJ2-5, with 10 bases matching TRBD2. With V trimmed by 5 bases and J by 5 bases, 8 bases remained unmatched. Germline CDR1 reads MNHEY; CDR2 reads SMNVEV (reference sequence). This CDR3 has 15 residues. The chain's CDR3 is CASSTTSGRIETQYF. The CDR3 nucleotides are TGTGCCAGCAGTACGACTAGCGGGCGGATTGAGACCCAGTACTTC.

This chain links TRBV19 with TRBJ1-2, with D possibly being TRBD1 (5 bases). The germline CDR1 and CDR2 sequences are LNHDA and SQIVND (reference sequence). CDR3 size: 15 residues. Trimming stripped 5 bases from V and 0 bases from J, with 13 bases between. CDR3 bases: TGTGCCAGTAGTTACGGGGGAGACGCTAACTATGGCTACACCTTC. Protein sequence: CASSYGGDANYGYTF.

The gene calls are TRBV10-3 and TRBJ2-3; D unclear. Germline lookup yields CDR1 ENHRY and CDR2 SYGVKD. Trimming stripped 0 bases from V and 6 bases from J, with 7 bases between. The CDR3 totals 13 residues. The CDR3 sequence is CAISESLEDTQYF. CDR3 DNA: TGTGCCATCAGTGAGTCGCTAGAGGATACGCAGTATTTT.

The rearrangement uses TRBV7-8 and TRBJ2-1; 11 bases are shared with TRBD2. CDR1 is SGHVS, CDR2 FQNEAQ, per germline. J gave up 9 bases and V 2 bases, and 3 bases lay outside the gene matches. The CDR3 length is 14 residues. This CDR3 is CASSLLAGGTEQFF. As DNA, the CDR3 is TGTGCCAGCAGCTTACTAGCGGGAGGTACTGAGCAGTTCTTC.

The gene calls are TRBV12-3 or TRBV12-4 and TRBJ2-5; 7 nucleotides match TRBD1. The V gene end was trimmed by 8 bases and the J gene end by 5 bases; junction bases not matched to a gene: 8. The CDR3 runs to 13 residues. CDR3 nucleotides: TGTGCCAGCCATAACAGGGGTGGGGAGACCCAGTACTTC. This codes for CASHNRGGETQYF.

The J gene is TRBJ2-7, the V gene TRBV4-3; 7 nucleotides agree with TRBD2. This CDR3 spans 16 amino acids. The ends lost 0 bases at V and 4 bases at J; junction bases unmatched: 9. Germline CDR1 and CDR2: LGHNA and YSLEER. DNA for the CDR3: TGCGCCAGCAGCCAAGATCGGGCGGGAGCAGCGTACGAGCAGTACTTC. Its protein is CASSQDRAGAAYEQYF.

The chain combines TRBV4-2 with TRBJ2-3; TRBD2 aligns across 9 bases. Germline CDR1 is LGHNA and CDR2 is YNFKEQ. The CDR3 has 17 residues. V was pared by 0 bases and J by 5 bases, with 9 bases of the junction left unmatched. CDR3 in amino acids: CASSQDVVAGVVDTQYF. The CDR3, as DNA: TGTGCCAGCAGCCAAGATGTGGTAGCGGGGGTCGTAGATACGCAGTATTTT.

The chain couples TRBV6-2 or TRBV6-3 to TRBJ2-1; TRBD2 agrees at 7 bases. CDR1 and CDR2 from the germline V gene are MNHEY and SVGEGT. The CDR3 covers 17 residues. The J segment lost 4 bases and the V segment lost 4 bases, leaving 13 bases of the junction unmatched. The CDR3 nucleotides are TGTGCCAGCAGTTCAAGGGTGGGGGAGGGCCCTTACAATGAGCAGTTCTTC. As protein: CASSSRVGEGPYNEQFF.

V is TRBV6-5 and J is TRBJ2-2; D gene unclear. This CDR3 has 13 amino acids. V shed 6 bases and J shed 5 bases, with 10 bases lying between them. The germline gives CDR1 MNHEY, CDR2 SVGAGI. Here the CDR3 reads CASRPLGTGELFF. Here the CDR3 DNA reads TGTGCCAGCAGGCCTCTTGGTACCGGGGAGCTGTTTTTT.

This clonotype was recorded only once. The CDR3 here is CSAKRSGSYTF. The CDR3 DNA follows: TGCAGTGCAAAGAGGTCCGGGAGCTACACCTTC. This chain joins TRBV20-1 and TRBJ1-2; D gene unclear. Germline CDR1 DFQATT, CDR2 SNEGSKA (reference sequence). The CDR3 loop spans 11 amino acids. V was cut by 6 bases and J by 9 bases, with 14 bases left in between.

The count of this clonotype is one. The V and J genes are TRBV20-1 and TRBJ1-1; D is ambiguous. Between the trimmed V and J ends, which lost 4 bases and 10 bases, there was a span of 16 bases. CDR3 size: 12 residues. In germline, CDR1 is DFQATT, CDR2 SNEGSKA (reference sequence). The CDR3 reads CSAIGQESIAFF. CDR3 sequence (DNA): TGCAGTGCTATAGGTCAAGAATCGATAGCTTTCTTT.

The chain combines TRBV19 with TRBJ1-4; D possibly corresponds to TRBD1 (5 bases). There are 17 residues in the CDR3. CDR1 LNHDA and CDR2 SQIVND come from the germline V gene (reference sequence). V was trimmed by 0 bases and J by 0 bases, leaving 11 bases between them. The CDR3: CASSIDQQESTNEKLFF. CDR3 DNA sequence: TGTGCCAGTAGTATAGACCAACAGGAATCAACTAATGAAAAACTGTTTTTT.

The chain links TRBV3-1 to TRBJ2-7, with D perhaps TRBD1 or TRBD2 (5 bases each). The CDR3 has 14 amino acids. V was cut by 4 bases and J by 2 bases, with 12 bases left in between. CDR1 LGHDT and CDR2 YNNKEL come from the germline V gene (reference sequence). CDR3 in amino acids: CASSRTLGPYEQYF. In DNA form, the CDR3 reads TGTGCCAGCAGCCGTACATTGGGACCCTACGAGCAGTACTTC.

The rearrangement joins TRBV3-1 to TRBJ2-1, with D perhaps TRBD2 (5 bases). The CDR3 has 15 amino acids. Trimming left V 0 bases short and J 7 bases short, with 13 bases between. Germline lookup yields CDR1 LGHDT and CDR2 YNNKEL (reference sequence). For the CDR3, the DNA is TGTGCCAGCAGCCAAGAAGGAGGAACCATAAATGAGCAGTTCTTC. Encoded protein: CASSQEGGTINEQFF.

The chain combines TRBV4-1 with TRBJ2-5, with D tentatively TRBD1 or TRBD2 (6 bases each). Per germline, CDR1 MGHRA and CDR2 YSYEKL. V lost 0 bases, J lost 0 bases, and 20 bases lay in between. The CDR3 consists of 19 residues. The DNA for the CDR3 is TGCGCCAGCAGCCAAGACACGGACAGCCCGGAGGGGGACCAAGAGACCCAGTACTTC. Translated: CASSQDTDSPEGDQETQYF.

The chain has TRBV12-3 or TRBV12-4 and TRBJ2-1; no clear D. This CDR3 has 13 amino acids. V lost 7 bases to trimming and J lost 8 bases, with 15 bases between them. In DNA form, the CDR3 reads TGTGCCAGCACCTTGGGCCTAGGGCATGAGCAGTTCTTC. As protein: CASTLGLGHEQFF.

The chain joins TRBV7-9 to TRBJ2-7; 13 nucleotides align to TRBD2. Germline-derived CDR1 and CDR2 are SEHNR and FQNEAQ (reference sequence). The CDR3 is 17 residues long. V dropped 1 base and J dropped 5; count of bases not matched to a gene: 8. The CDR3 coding sequence is TGTGCCAGCAGCTTAGGAGTGACTAGCGGGGGGCTGGACGAGCAGTACTTC. This translates into CASSLGVTSGGLDEQYF.

This sequence joins TRBV23-1 and TRBJ2-7; 11 nucleotides line up with TRBD2. TRBV23-1 is placed among ORFs of uncertain function. The junction had 8 bases not matched to a gene; V was cut back by 4 bases and J by 6 bases. The CDR3 is 15 residues long. The CDR3 sequence: CASSRNSGRVGEQYF. CDR3 sequence (DNA): TGCGCCAGCAGTCGAAATAGCGGGAGGGTCGGCGAGCAGTACTTC.

The CDR3 region is CASSRLGYGYTF. In DNA, the CDR3 is TGTGCCAGCAGCCGACTCGGCTATGGCTACACCTTC. The chain employs TRBV5-6 and TRBJ1-2; D call uncertain. Germline assignment: CDR1 SGHDT and CDR2 YYEEEE. The CDR3 has 12 residues. V lost 4 bases to trimming and J lost 4 bases, with 8 bases between them.

The chain uses TRBV24-1 and TRBJ1-2; D is ambiguous. This CDR3 is built from 14 residues. The germline CDR1 and CDR2 sequences are KGHDR and SFDVKD. V shed 0 bases and J shed 5 bases, with 9 bases lying between them. The CDR3 nucleotides read TGTGCCACCAGTGATTTGCGGCACGGGTATGGCTACACCTTC. Its protein is CATSDLRHGYGYTF.

The chain employs TRBV7-6 and TRBJ2-7; D might be TRBD2 (7 bases). Looked up from germline, CDR1 is SGHVS and CDR2 is FNYEAQ. Trimming took 1 base from V and 5 from J, leaving 12 bases between them. The CDR3 extends over 14 amino acids. The CDR3 nucleotides read TGTGCCAGCAGCTTAGTGGCGGGGGCGGACGAGCAGTACTTC. Translated: CASSLVAGADEQYF.